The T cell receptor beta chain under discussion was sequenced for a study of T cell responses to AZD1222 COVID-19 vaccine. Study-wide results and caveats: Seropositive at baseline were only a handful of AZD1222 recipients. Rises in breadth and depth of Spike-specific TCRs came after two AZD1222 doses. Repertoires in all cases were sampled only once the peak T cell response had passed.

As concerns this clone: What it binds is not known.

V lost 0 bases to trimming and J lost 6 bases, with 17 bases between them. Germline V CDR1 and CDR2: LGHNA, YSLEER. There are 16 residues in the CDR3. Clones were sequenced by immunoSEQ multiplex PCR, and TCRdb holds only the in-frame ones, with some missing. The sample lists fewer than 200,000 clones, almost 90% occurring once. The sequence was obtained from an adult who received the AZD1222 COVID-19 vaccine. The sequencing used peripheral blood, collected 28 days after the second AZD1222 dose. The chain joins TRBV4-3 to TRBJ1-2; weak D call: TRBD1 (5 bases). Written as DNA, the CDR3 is TGCGCCAGCAGCCAAGATCTGGGGGGTCGGAGGGATGGCTACACCTTC. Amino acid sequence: CASSQDLGGRRDGYTF.